One and the same sample provided the 27 T cell receptor beta chains below, sequenced in a study of T-cell reconstitution after alpha-beta-depleted transplantation in children. Unique molecular identifiers were built into the TCRbeta library. TCRdb reanalysed the PCR reads using MiXCR and keeps one entry per CDR3 protein. The sample has about 500,000 distinct CDR3 sequences; around a third are singletons. The sample consisted of PBMCs from the stem cell graft donor, taken from the stem cell graft. These TCRs come from a human donor who donated a stem cell graft to a child with aplastic anemia.

This clonotype appeared a few times. The chain has TRBV7-3 and TRBJ2-3, with 11 bases lining up with TRBD2. This CDR3 contains 16 residues. Germline values: CDR1 SGHTA, CDR2 FQGTGA. After removal of 6 bases from V and 7 bases from J, the junction contained 12 bases not matched to a gene. The DNA of the CDR3 is TGTGCCAGCAGTTCTACCGGGACTAGCGGAGGCCATACGCAGTATTTT. Amino acid sequence: CASSSTGTSGGHTQYF.

This sequence joins TRBV5-1 and TRBJ2-3, with D possibly TRBD2 on 5 matching bases. Looked up from germline, CDR1 is SGHRS and CDR2 is YFSETQ. V lost 3 bases and J lost 4, with 15 bases in between. The CDR3 is 15 amino acids. The CDR3 sequence: CASSSNSGVADTQYF. CDR3 DNA sequence: TGCGCCAGCAGCTCAAACTCCGGGGTTGCAGATACGCAGTATTTT. The full variable domain, in which reference TRBV5-1 and TRBJ2-3 provide the parts outside the CDR3, is KAGVTQTPRYLIKTRGQQVTLSCSPISGHRSVSWYQQTPGQGLQFLFEYFSETQRNKGNFPGRFSGRQFSNSRSEMNVSTLELGDSALYLCASSSNSGVADTQYFGPGTRLTVL.

V and J are TRBV9 and TRBJ2-1; 9 bases are a match to TRBD2. After removal of 0 bases from V and 9 bases from J, the junction contained 7 bases not matched to a gene. Looked up from germline, CDR1 is SGDLS and CDR2 is YYNGEE. The CDR3 length is 15 residues. The CDR3 sequence is CASSVEASGIGEQFF. The CDR3 bases are TGTGCCAGCAGCGTAGAGGCTAGCGGGATAGGTGAGCAGTTCTTC. Full variable domain (remainder filled in from reference TRBV9 and TRBJ2-1): DSGVTQTPKHLITATGQRVTLRCSPRSGDLSVYWYQQSLDQGLQFLIQYYNGEERAKGNILERFSAQQFPDLHSELNLSSLELGDSALYFCASSVEASGIGEQFFGPGTRLTVL.

V is TRBV20-1 and J is TRBJ2-1; TRBD2 might be the D (6 bases). Trimming shortened V by 3 bases and J by 8 bases, and 20 bases separated the two germline ends. The CDR3 covers 15 residues. CDR1 is DFQATT, CDR2 SNEGSKA, per germline (reference sequence). The CDR3: CSARGRGLFKDEQFF. The CDR3 nucleotides read TGCAGTGCTAGGGGTCGCGGACTATTTAAGGATGAGCAGTTCTTC.

The chain combines TRBV7-3 with TRBJ1-1; D not resolved. The germline CDR1 and CDR2 sequences are SGHTA and FQGTGA. V lost 5 bases to trimming and J lost 4 bases, with 11 bases between them. The CDR3 totals 13 residues. The CDR3 is CASSREPVTEAFF. CDR3 DNA: TGTGCCAGCAGCCGTGAACCGGTCACTGAAGCTTTCTTT. The full variable domain, completed using reference TRBV7-3 and TRBJ1-1, is GAGVSQTPSNKVTEKGKYVELRCDPISGHTALYWYRQSLGQGPEFLIYFQGTGAADDSGLPNDRFFAVRPEGSVSTLKIQRTERGDSAVYLCASSREPVTEAFFGQGTRLTVV.

CDR3 amino acids: CASSSRGHNQPQHF. The CDR3 coding sequence is TGTGCCAGCAGCTCCAGGGGCCACAATCAGCCCCAGCATTTT. V is TRBV7-8 and J is TRBJ1-5; tentative D call: TRBD1 (6 bases). Trimming took 4 bases from V and 3 from J, leaving 10 bases between them. The CDR3 runs to 14 residues. Germline V gene lookup returns CDR1 SGHVS and CDR2 FQNEAQ.

The J gene is TRBJ2-7, the V gene TRBV7-2; 7 bases map to TRBD2. CDR1 and CDR2 from the germline V gene are SGHTA and FQGNSA. After removal of 4 bases from V and 0 bases from J, the junction contained 6 bases not matched to a gene. The CDR3 runs 15 residues. The CDR3 loop reads CASSSSGTSSYEQYF. DNA for the CDR3: TGTGCCAGCAGCTCCAGCGGGACGAGCTCCTACGAGCAGTACTTC.

The chain is built from TRBV4-3 and TRBJ1-2, with D tentatively TRBD1 (6 bases). This CDR3 contains 15 residues. CDR1 LGHNA and CDR2 YSLEER come from the germline V gene. Trimming pared 0 bases from V and 8 bases from J, leaving 16 bases between. The CDR3 reads CASSQDRWGAEGYTF. The CDR3 bases are TGCGCCAGCAGCCAAGATCGATGGGGGGCCGAGGGCTACACCTTC.

This clonotype was detected a few times. V usage is TRBV5-1 and J usage is TRBJ2-1, with 9 bases lining up with TRBD1. Trimming cost V 0 bases and J 5 bases; bases outside gene matches: 15. The CDR3 has 19 residues. Germline CDR1 is SGHRS and CDR2 is YFSETQ. CDR3 coding DNA: TGCGCCAGCAGCTTGGCCGAGCCCCTCAGGACAGGGGCAAACAATGAGCAGTTCTTC. This translates into CASSLAEPLRTGANNEQFF.

The chain recombines TRBV11-2 with TRBJ2-1, with 12 bases that match TRBD2. Unmatched junction bases numbered 8, after V lost 5 bases and J lost 6 bases. The CDR3 spans 16 residues. The germline V gene encodes CDR1 SGHAT and CDR2 FQNNGV. The CDR3 loop is CASSPNPSGRANEQFF. CDR3 DNA: TGTGCCAGCAGCCCGAATCCTAGCGGGAGGGCCAATGAGCAGTTCTTC.

J is TRBJ1-1 and V is TRBV5-4; 9 bases match TRBD1. With V trimmed by 2 bases and J by 8 bases, 4 bases remained unmatched. Germline V gives CDR1 SGHNT, CDR2 YYREEE (reference sequence). The length of the CDR3 is 13 residues. In nucleotides, the CDR3 is TGTGCCAGCAGCTTCCCCGACAGGGGGGAAGCTTTCTTT. This sequence encodes CASSFPDRGEAFF.

The chain links TRBV5-1 to TRBJ1-1; D is unresolved. CDR1 and CDR2 from the germline V gene are SGHRS and YFSETQ. This CDR3 is 13 amino acids long. Trimming stripped 2 bases from V and 1 base from J, with 6 bases between. The DNA for the CDR3 is TGCGCCAGCAGCTTACAGAAGAACACTGAAGCTTTCTTT. The encoded protein is CASSLQKNTEAFF. Supplemented by reference TRBV5-1 and TRBJ1-1, the full variable domain reads KAGVTQTPRYLIKTRGQQVTLSCSPISGHRSVSWYQQTPGQGLQFLFEYFSETQRNKGNFPGRFSGRQFSNSRSEMNVSTLELGDSALYLCASSLQKNTEAFFGQGTRLTVV.

This clonotype was seen more than once but under ten times. The genes are TRBV12-3 or TRBV12-4 and TRBJ2-1, with TRBD2 identical over 13 bases. Trimming took 6 bases from V and 2 from J; bases not matched to a gene: 4. The CDR3 has 16 residues. Here the CDR3 reads CASRDTSGRAYNEQFF. The DNA of the CDR3 is TGTGCCAGCAGGGATACTAGCGGGAGGGCCTACAATGAGCAGTTCTTC.

This clonotype was seen only a few times. The CDR3 reads CASSEKVAGYEQYF. The CDR3 region has the DNA TGTGCCAGCAGTGAAAAGGTAGCGGGGTACGAGCAGTACTTC. V and J are TRBV2 and TRBJ2-7; 8 bases map to TRBD2. Germline V gene data show CDR1 as SNHLY and CDR2 as FYNNEI. The CDR3 extends over 14 amino acids. Trimming at V came to 2 bases and at J to 4 bases, leaving 4 bases not matched to a gene.

Notes on this clonotype: Compared with germline, one end of the junction differs, possibly owing to a read error. V is TRBV5-1 and J is TRBJ2-6, with D perhaps given as TRBD1 or TRBD2 (5 bases each). The length of the CDR3 is 16 residues. CDR1 and CDR2 (germline): SGHRS, YFSETQ. The CDR3 reads CASRGPDSSGANGLTF. The CDR3 nucleotides are TGCGCCAGCAGGGGACCGGATAGCTCTGGGGCCAACGGCCTGACTTTC.

This clonotype was picked up a small number of times. The gene calls are TRBV15 and TRBJ2-1, with TRBD2 matching 11 bases. Germline trimming cut 1 base from V and 0 bases from J; bases unmatched to any gene: 5. This CDR3 comprises 18 residues. CDR1 LNHNV and CDR2 YYDKDF come from the germline V gene (reference sequence). For the CDR3, the DNA is TGTGCCACCAGCAGAGCAGCCCTAGCGGGAGGCTCCTACAATGAGCAGTTCTTC. Translation: CATSRAALAGGSYNEQFF.

This clonotype was seen more than once but under ten times. The chain combines TRBV20-1 with TRBJ2-5; D may correspond to TRBD1 or TRBD2 (5 bases each). Germline assignment: CDR1 DFQATT and CDR2 SNEGSKA (reference sequence). The CDR3 loop spans 12 amino acids. CDR3 coding DNA: TGCTCGGGGCGTGACGGACCAGAAACCCAGTACTTC. Protein sequence: CSGRDGPETQYF.

This sequence joins TRBV21-1 and TRBJ2-3. TRBV21-1 is a known pseudogene. CDR3 length: 18 amino acids. The CDR3 DNA reads as TGTGCCAGCAGCAAAGCGCCAGTCGTAGGCGACTGCACAGATACGCAGTATTTT. It specifies CASSKAPVVGDCTDTQYF.

The chain couples TRBV10-1 to TRBJ1-1, with unresolved D. Trimming removed 2 bases from V and 5 bases from J, with 9 bases in between. CDR1 is WNHNN and CDR2 is SYGVQD in the germline V gene (reference sequence). The length of the CDR3 is 13 residues. CDR3 sequence reads: CASSEGRKTEAFF. The CDR3 nucleotides are TGCGCCAGCAGTGAGGGGCGCAAGACTGAAGCTTTCTTT.

The chain recombines TRBV20-1 with TRBJ1-1, with a possible D match to TRBD1 (5 bases). The CDR3 is 14 amino acids. The V gene's germline CDR1 is DFQATT and CDR2 SNEGSKA (reference sequence). The V end was cut by 1 base, the J end by 0 bases, with 9 bases between. In DNA, the CDR3 is TGCAGTGCTAGAGGGGGGGTCCTGAACACTGAAGCTTTCTTT. This codes for CSARGGVLNTEAFF.

V gene TRBV6-5 combines with J gene TRBJ1-3, with D unresolved. Trimming pared 6 bases from V and 0 bases from J, leaving 12 bases between. This CDR3 region has 15 residues. Germline CDR1 is MNHEY and CDR2 is SVGAGI. CDR3: CASRYITSSGNTIYF. The CDR3 DNA follows: TGTGCCAGCAGGTATATTACCTCCTCTGGAAACACCATATATTTT.

There are many counts of this clonotype. This chain links TRBV5-6 with TRBJ2-7; TRBD1 might be the D (5 bases). Trimming stripped 0 bases from V and 1 base from J, with 11 bases between. CDR1 and CDR2 (germline): SGHDT, YYEEEE. The CDR3 loop spans 15 amino acids. DNA for the CDR3: TGTGCCAGCAGCTTGGGGCAGGGATCTTCCTACGAGCAGTACTTC. Its translation is CASSLGQGSSYEQYF.

The V gene is TRBV6-1, the J gene TRBJ2-7; D could derive from TRBD1 or TRBD2 (5 bases each). CDR1 MNHNS and CDR2 SASEGT come from the germline V gene. This CDR3 has 15 residues. The V and J ends lost 2 bases and 0 bases respectively, with 11 bases between them. This CDR3 is CASSEWAGSSYEQYV. The CDR3 DNA follows: TGTGCCAGCAGTGAATGGGCAGGGAGCTCCTACGAGCAGTACGTC.

J is TRBJ2-7 and V is TRBV6-2 or TRBV6-3, with 8 bases identical to TRBD2. CDR1 MNHEY and CDR2 SVGEGT come from the germline V gene. The CDR3 runs 14 residues. The junction had 8 bases not matched to a gene; V was cut back by 5 bases and J by 5 bases. The DNA of the CDR3 is TGTGCCAGCAGTGGAGTTAGCGGGATCAACGAGCAGTACGTC. Amino acid sequence: CASSGVSGINEQYV.

The sample holds a few counts of this clonotype. The gene calls are TRBV6-5 and TRBJ2-5; no reliable D call. CDR3 length: 16 amino acids. Germline V lookup: CDR1 MNHEY, CDR2 SVGAGI. V was pared by 4 bases and J by 0 bases, with 15 bases between. The CDR3 DNA reads as TGTGCCAGCAGTTTGGTGGCGGCCCCGTACCAAGAGACCCAGTACTTC. Translation gives CASSLVAAPYQETQYF.

The chain couples TRBV18 to TRBJ2-3; D may be TRBD2 (5 bases). The germline V gene has CDR1 KGHSH and CDR2 LQKENI. The CDR3 has 16 residues. V was trimmed by 1 base and J by 4 bases, leaving 15 bases between them. This chain's CDR3 is CASSPLPRGSADTQYF. The CDR3, as DNA: TGTGCCAGCTCACCACTCCCACGAGGGAGCGCAGATACGCAGTATTTT.

This clonotype has only a few counts. The chain couples TRBV6-5 to TRBJ1-2; 11 nucleotides align to TRBD1. The junction had 13 bases not matched to a gene; V was cut back by 4 bases and J by 3 bases. Germline V gene lookup returns CDR1 MNHEY and CDR2 SVGAGI. The CDR3 has 18 amino acids. The CDR3 sequence: CASSSERTGGVWDYGYTF. CDR3 DNA sequence: TGTGCCAGCAGTTCTGAGCGGACAGGGGGCGTATGGGACTATGGCTACACCTTC.